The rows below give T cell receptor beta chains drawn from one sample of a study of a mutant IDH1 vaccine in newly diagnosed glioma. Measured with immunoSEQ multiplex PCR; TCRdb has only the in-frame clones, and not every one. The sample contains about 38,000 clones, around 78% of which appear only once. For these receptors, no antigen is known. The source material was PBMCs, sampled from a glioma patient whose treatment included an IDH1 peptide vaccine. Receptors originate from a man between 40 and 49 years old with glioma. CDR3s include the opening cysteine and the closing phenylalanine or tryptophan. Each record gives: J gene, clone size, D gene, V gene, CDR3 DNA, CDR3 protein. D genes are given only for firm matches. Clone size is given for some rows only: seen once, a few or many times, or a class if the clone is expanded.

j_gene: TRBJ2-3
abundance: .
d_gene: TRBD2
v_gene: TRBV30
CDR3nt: TGTGCCCAGACTAGCGGGGGGGCCGTGCAGTATTTT
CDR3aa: CAQTSGGAVQYF

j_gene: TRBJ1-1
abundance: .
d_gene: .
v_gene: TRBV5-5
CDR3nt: TGTGCCAGCAGCTTACTAGACATAGGGTTGAACACTGAAGCTTTCTTT
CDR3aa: CASSLLDIGLNTEAFF

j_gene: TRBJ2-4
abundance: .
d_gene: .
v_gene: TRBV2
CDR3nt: TGTGCCAGCAAAGTGGAGGGAGGAGACATTCAGTACTTC
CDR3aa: CASKVEGGDIQYF

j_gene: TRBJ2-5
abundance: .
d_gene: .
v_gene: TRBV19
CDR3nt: TGTGCCAGTAGTATGATGATAATGGAGACCCAGTACTTC
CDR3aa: CASSMMIMETQYF

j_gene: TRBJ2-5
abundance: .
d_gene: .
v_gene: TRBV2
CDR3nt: TGTGCCAGCAGGCCAACGGTACACCAAGAGACCCAGTACTTC
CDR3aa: CASRPTVHQETQYF

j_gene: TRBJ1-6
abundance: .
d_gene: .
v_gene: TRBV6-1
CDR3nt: TGTGCCAGCTCCCCGCCGAGCTCCTATAATTCACCCCTCCACTTT
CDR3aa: CASSPPSSYNSPLHF

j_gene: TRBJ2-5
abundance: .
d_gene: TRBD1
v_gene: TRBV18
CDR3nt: TGTGCCAGCTCATCAGGGGGCCAAGAGACCCAGTACTTC
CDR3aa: CASSSGGQETQYF

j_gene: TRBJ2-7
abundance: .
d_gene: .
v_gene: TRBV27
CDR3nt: TGTGCCAGCAGTTTATTCGGACAGCCATACTACGAGCAGTACTTC
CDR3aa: CASSLFGQPYYEQYF

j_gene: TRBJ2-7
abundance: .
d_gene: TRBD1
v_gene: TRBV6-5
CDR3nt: TGTGCCAGCAGCTGGACAGGGGGGCCCTCCTACGAGCAGTACTTC
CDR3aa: CASSWTGGPSYEQYF

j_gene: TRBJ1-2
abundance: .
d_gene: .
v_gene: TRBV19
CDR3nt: TGTGCCAGTAGTATCGGACACCTACGGAACTATGGCTACACCTTC
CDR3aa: CASSIGHLRNYGYTF

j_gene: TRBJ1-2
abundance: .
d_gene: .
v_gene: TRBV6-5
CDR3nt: TGTGCCAGCAGTTACTCGAGGAGGGGGAGCGGCTACACCTTC
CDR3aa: CASSYSRRGSGYTF

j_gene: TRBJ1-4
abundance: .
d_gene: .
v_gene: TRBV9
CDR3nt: TGTGCCAGCAGCGTAGAACCGGTGGGGGGAAAACTGTTTTTT
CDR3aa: CASSVEPVGGKLFF

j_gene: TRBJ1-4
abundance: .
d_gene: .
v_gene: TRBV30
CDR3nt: TGTGCCTGGAGCCATTCTTCTGCCCTTGAAAAACTGTTTTTT
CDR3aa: CAWSHSSALEKLFF

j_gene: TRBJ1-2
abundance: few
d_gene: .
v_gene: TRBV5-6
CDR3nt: TGTGCCAGCAGCTTGGAGACAGAATATGGCTACACCTTC
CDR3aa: CASSLETEYGYTF

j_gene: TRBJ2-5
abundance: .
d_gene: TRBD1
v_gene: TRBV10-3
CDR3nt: TGTGCCATCAGTGGACAGGGGGCCGAGACCCAGTACTTC
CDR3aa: CAISGQGAETQYF

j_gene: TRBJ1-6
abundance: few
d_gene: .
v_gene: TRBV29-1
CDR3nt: TGCAGCGTTGCATGGGGATCGGATTCACCCCTCCACTTT
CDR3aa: CSVAWGSDSPLHF

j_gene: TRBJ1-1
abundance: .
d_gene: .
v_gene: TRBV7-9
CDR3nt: TGTGCCAGCAGCCCTCGGCAGGGGACTAAGAACACTGAAGCTTTCTTT
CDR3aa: CASSPRQGTKNTEAFF

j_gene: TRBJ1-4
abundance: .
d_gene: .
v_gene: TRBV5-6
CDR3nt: TGTGCCAGCAGCTTGGTAGCCTCCCGAGGTGAAAAACTGTTTTTT
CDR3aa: CASSLVASRGEKLFF

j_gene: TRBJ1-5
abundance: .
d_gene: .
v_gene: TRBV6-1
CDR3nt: TGTGCCAGCAGTGTGGCGGGGACAAACTTCAATCAGCCCCAGCATTTT
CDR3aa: CASSVAGTNFNQPQHF

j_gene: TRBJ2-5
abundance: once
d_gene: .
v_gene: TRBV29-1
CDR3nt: TGCAGCGCCCTGTGGGGAGAGACCCAGTACTTC
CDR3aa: CSALWGETQYF

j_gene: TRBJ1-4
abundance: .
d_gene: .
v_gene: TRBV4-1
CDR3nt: TGCGCCAGCAGCCAGATAACTCGGGTGTCGGCTAATGAAAAACTGTTTTTT
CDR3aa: CASSQITRVSANEKLFF

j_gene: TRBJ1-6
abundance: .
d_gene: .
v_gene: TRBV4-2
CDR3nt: TGTGCCAGCAGCCAAGACCGCGCCAGAGAAGGATCACCCCTCCACTTT
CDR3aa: CASSQDRAREGSPLHF